Below, 18 T cell receptor beta chains from the same sample are listed, as sequenced in a study of T-cell reconstitution after alpha-beta-depleted transplantation in children. Preparing the TCRbeta library involved the use of unique molecular identifiers. TCRdb analysed the PCR reads with MiXCR anew, one entry per CDR3 protein. The sample contains 200,000 to 300,000 distinct CDR3 sequences, more than 20% of which appear only once. The material sequenced was PBMCs, taken before TCRalphabeta/CD19-depleted stem cell transplant. Source of these receptors: a girl aged 2 to 10 with Fanconi anemia, due to receive a stem cell transplant.

This chain links TRBV28 with TRBJ2-4; weak D call: TRBD2 (6 bases). Germline lookup yields CDR1 MDHEN and CDR2 SYDVKM. This CDR3 is built from 14 residues. Trimming pared 5 bases from V and 7 bases from J, leaving 15 bases between. CDR3 sequence: CASSPNGGTNIQYF. CDR3 coding DNA: TGTGCCAGCAGTCCCAATGGGGGGACTAACATTCAGTACTTC. Based on the CDR3 plus reference TRBV28 and TRBJ2-4, the full variable domain is DVKVTQSSRYLVKRTGEKVFLECVQDMDHENMFWYRQDPGLGLRLIYFSYDVKMKEKGDIPEGYSVSREKKERFSLILESASTNQTSMYLCASSPNGGTNIQYFGAGTRLSVL.

The chain joins TRBV3-1 to TRBJ2-5, with D unresolved. The CDR3 consists of 12 residues. Trimming stripped 1 base from V and 4 bases from J, with 4 bases between. Germline-derived CDR1 and CDR2 are LGHDT and YNNKEL (reference sequence). CDR3 protein: CASSQVIETQYF. The CDR3 DNA reads TGTGCCAGCAGCCAAGTAATAGAGACCCAGTACTTC.

In nucleotides, the CDR3 is TGCAGTGCTATAGGACAAGCTGGGTACGAGCAGTACTTC. It translates to CSAIGQAGYEQYF. The rearrangement uses TRBV20-1 and TRBJ2-7; possibly TRBD1 for D (5 bases). The CDR3 length is 13 residues. Germline V lookup: CDR1 DFQATT, CDR2 SNEGSKA (reference sequence). The V gene lost 4 bases and the J gene lost 4 bases, with 14 bases spanning the gap.

This chain connects TRBV20-1 to TRBJ2-7; D assignment may be TRBD1 or TRBD2 (5 bases each). Germline lookup yields CDR1 DFQATT and CDR2 SNEGSKA (reference sequence). The CDR3 length is 16 residues. V lost 3 bases, J lost 3 bases, and 21 bases lay in between. The CDR3 sequence: CSARVASGIEYYEQYF. In DNA form, the CDR3 reads TGCAGTGCTAGGGTAGCGTCAGGGATCGAATACTACGAGCAGTACTTC.

This clonotype was observed many times. The gene calls are TRBV29-1 and TRBJ1-2; possibly TRBD1 for D (5 bases). The CDR3 length is 13 residues. From germline, CDR1 is SQVTM and CDR2 ANQGSEA. The V end lost 6 bases, the J end lost 4 bases, and 15 bases lay between the germline ends. The CDR3 DNA sequence: TGCAGCGTCCTACCTCCAGGGATCTATGGCTACACCTTC. Translated, it gives CSVLPPGIYGYTF. Filled out from reference TRBV29-1 and TRBJ1-2, the complete variable domain reads SAVISQKPSRDICQRGTSLTIQCQVDSQVTMMFWYRQQPGQSLTLIATANQGSEATYESGFVIDKFPISRPNLTFSTLTVSNMSPEDSSIYLCSVLPPGIYGYTFGSGTRLTVV.

The table lists this clonotype with a few counts. The rearrangement links TRBV5-1 to TRBJ2-1; 12 bases are a match to TRBD2. With V trimmed by 4 bases and J by 15 bases, 8 bases remained unmatched. The CDR3 is 13 amino acids. CDR1 and CDR2 from the germline V gene are SGHRS and YFSETQ. In nucleotides, the CDR3 is TGCGCCAGCAGCCTGCCTAGCGGGGGGGGCTCGTTCTTC. It translates to CASSLPSGGGSFF.

This clonotype has a count of ten or more. This rearrangement joins TRBV12-3 or TRBV12-4 to TRBJ2-5, with 11 positions matching TRBD1. V was clipped by 6 bases and J by 2 bases; unmatched bases: 5. This CDR3 has 15 residues. The CDR3, as DNA: TGTGCCAGCAGGGTCGGGACAGGGGGTCAAGAGACCCAGTACTTC. Its translation: CASRVGTGGQETQYF.

As for this clonotype: One base away lies a much larger clone, so this may be a sequencing read error. This chain connects TRBV7-8 to TRBJ1-1, with D unresolved. In germline, CDR1 is SGHVS, CDR2 FQNEAQ. This CDR3 has 11 residues. Trimming took off 2 bases at V and 4 bases at J, with 2 bases between the two ends. This CDR3 is CASSLRTEAFF. The CDR3 DNA follows: TGTGCCAGCAGCTTACGCACTGAAGCTTTCTTT.

This clonotype was found a few times. The chain employs TRBV7-9 and TRBJ2-1, with 7 positions matching TRBD1. This CDR3 is 13 amino acids long. With V trimmed by 9 bases and J by 6 bases, 8 bases remained unmatched. Per the germline V gene, CDR1 is SEHNR and CDR2 is FQNEAQ (reference sequence). Written as DNA, the CDR3 is TGTGCCAGTAAGACAGGGATGGTCAATGAGCAGTTCTTC. Its translation is CASKTGMVNEQFF.

Concerning this clonotype itself: A read error is possible here, since a much larger clone lies one base away. V and J are TRBV10-3 and TRBJ1-3; D uncertain. Trimming stripped 8 bases from V and 4 bases from J, with 12 bases between. The CDR3 totals 13 residues. The V gene's germline CDR1 is ENHRY and CDR2 SYGVKD. The chain's CDR3 is CAIARSAGNTIYF. Written as DNA, the CDR3 is TGTGCCATCGCCAGGTCGGCAGGAAACACCATATATTTT.

This sequence joins TRBV30 and TRBJ1-2; D call uncertain. With 7 bases removed from V and 4 bases from J, the gap between germline ends came to 16 bases. Germline V gene sequence: CDR1 GTSNPN, CDR2 SVGIG (reference sequence). This CDR3 region has 13 residues. The CDR3 coding sequence is TGTGCCTCTCTCCGGGAGGAAACCTATGGCTACACCTTC. Residues: CASLREETYGYTF.

The chain couples TRBV29-1 to TRBJ1-1, with D maybe TRBD1 (5 bases). V was pared by 4 bases and J by 1 base, with 13 bases between. Germline V lookup: CDR1 SQVTM, CDR2 ANQGSEA. The CDR3 is made up of 14 amino acids. The CDR3 sequence: CSVGPQGPNTEAFF. The DNA for the CDR3 is TGCAGCGTTGGTCCCCAGGGACCGAACACTGAAGCTTTCTTT.

The sample holds many counts of this clonotype. This chain joins TRBV20-1 and TRBJ2-5; D gene uncertain. This CDR3 spans 12 amino acids. V lost 3 bases and J lost 3, with 8 bases in between. Germline V lookup: CDR1 DFQATT, CDR2 SNEGSKA (reference sequence). The CDR3 region is CSARDHKETQYF. DNA of the CDR3: TGCAGTGCTAGGGACCATAAAGAGACCCAGTACTTC.

This clonotype has a handful of counts. V is TRBV14 and J is TRBJ2-1; no clear D gene. The germline gives CDR1 SGHDN, CDR2 FVKESK. V lost 0 bases and J lost 7, with 4 bases in between. CDR3 size: 12 residues. DNA of the CDR3: TGTGCCAGCAGCCAAGAGTGGAATGAGCAGTTCTTC. Amino acid sequence: CASSQEWNEQFF.

This chain joins TRBV7-2 and TRBJ2-1; D may be TRBD1 or TRBD2 (7 bases each). Trimming removed 9 bases at V and 4 bases at J, with 13 bases between. The CDR3 covers 13 residues. Germline assignment: CDR1 SGHTA and CDR2 FQGNSA. The CDR3 loop is CASQGGGYNEQFF. CDR3 DNA: TGTGCCAGTCAGGGGGGGGGTTACAATGAGCAGTTCTTC.

This clonotype appeared a few times. The DNA of the CDR3 is TGTGCCAGCAGCCAAGATCCAGGGGGAGAAAAACTGTTTTTT. This encodes CASSQDPGGEKLFF. The V and J genes are TRBV4-2 and TRBJ1-4; TRBD1 matches at 7 bases. There are 14 residues in the CDR3. Germline V gene lookup returns CDR1 LGHNA and CDR2 YNFKEQ. With 0 bases clipped from V and 8 bases from J, the junction kept 3 bases outside the gene matches.

The count of this clonotype is one. V and J are TRBV18 and TRBJ1-1, with TRBD1 as a possible D gene (6 bases). Trimming pared 4 bases from V and 0 bases from J, leaving 9 bases between. Germline CDR1 and CDR2: KGHSH and LQKENI. The CDR3 has 14 residues. CDR3 nucleotide sequence: TGTGCCAGCTCACGGACAGATATGAACACTGAAGCTTTCTTT. This sequence encodes CASSRTDMNTEAFF.

This clonotype was seen repeatedly, ten times or more. This rearrangement joins TRBV25-1 to TRBJ2-5, with D perhaps matching TRBD1 or TRBD2 (5 bases each). CDR3 length: 15 amino acids. V lost 1 base to trimming and J lost 3 bases, with 12 bases between them. CDR1 and CDR2 from the germline V gene are MGHDK and SYGVNS. CDR3 protein: CASSEFVGAEETQYF. The CDR3 DNA follows: TGTGCCAGCAGTGAATTCGTCGGGGCAGAAGAGACCCAGTACTTC. Full variable domain (outside the CDR3, taken from reference TRBV25-1 and TRBJ2-5): EADIYQTPRYLVIGTGKKITLECSQTMGHDKMYWYQQDPGMELHLIHYSYGVNSTEKGDLSSESTVSRIRTEHFPLTLESARPSHTSQYLCASSEFVGAEETQYFGPGTRLLVL.